The present T cell receptor beta chain was sequenced within a study of CD4+ T cells in melanoma. V shed 5 bases and J shed 2 bases, with 17 bases lying between them. The CDR3 runs 16 residues. Per germline, CDR1 SEHNR and CDR2 FQNEAQ (reference sequence). The repertoire was sequenced with immunoSEQ multiplex PCR; TCRdb's copy has only in-frame clones and lacks some. This table has around 13,000 clones, approximately 73% appearing once. Study observations and caveats: Reportedly, melanoma neoantigen-specific CD4+ T cells showed varied differentiation states. A reported correlation linked neoantigen-specific CD4+ T cells to CD8+, macrophage and B cell function.

As regards this clone: Its antigen remains unidentified.

The TCR was taken from a human donor with melanoma. The sample taken for sequencing was cells from a culture (not recorded whether cultured in vitro). The rearrangement uses TRBV7-9 and TRBJ2-3; no clear D. Written as DNA, the CDR3 is TGTGCCAGCAGCGCACCTGGACGGTCAGTCACAGATACGCAGTATTTT. Translating gives CASSAPGRSVTDTQYF.